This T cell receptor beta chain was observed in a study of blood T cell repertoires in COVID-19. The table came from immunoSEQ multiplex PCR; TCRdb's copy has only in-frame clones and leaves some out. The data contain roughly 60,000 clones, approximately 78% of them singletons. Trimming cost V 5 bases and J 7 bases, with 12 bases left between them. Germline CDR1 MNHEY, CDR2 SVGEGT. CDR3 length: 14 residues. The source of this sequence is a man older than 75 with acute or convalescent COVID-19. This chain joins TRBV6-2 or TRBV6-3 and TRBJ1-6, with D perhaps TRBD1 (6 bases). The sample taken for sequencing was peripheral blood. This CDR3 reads CASSRQAGNSPLHF. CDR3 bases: TGTGCCAGCAGTCGACAGGCCGGGAATTCACCCCTCCACTTT.